This paragraph covers one T cell receptor beta chain sequence. Its antigen specificity is not known. Base qualities are not recorded, but no much larger clone differs from it by a single base. In total, about 650 healthy bone marrow donors made up the cohort. All cohort members were sampled while nominally healthy, although unrecorded immune exposures were likely present. The donor was CMV seronegative and was included in the group of 352 seronegative cohort members. Each donor provided a peripheral blood sample, and peripheral blood mononuclear cells were used for TCR beta sequencing. Genomic DNA extraction from the blood cell samples was performed with the Qiagen DNeasy Blood Extraction Kit. The library was obtained by the immunoSEQ multiplex PCR assay. A mixture of 60 forward primers for TCR Vbeta segments and 13 reverse primers for TCR Jbeta segments was used in the multiplex PCR. Amplification of the CDR3 region of rearranged TCR beta genes was performed with a multiplex PCR assay on genomic DNA. The amplified TCR beta libraries were sequenced on the Illumina HiSeq System as 87-base-pair reads. In the original analysis: Across the roughly 640 repertoires, a later analysis counted 75 million to 90 million unique TCR beta chains, roughly 11 million of which were shared by at least two donors. To remove PCR and sequencing errors, raw reads were error-corrected and collapsed into unique sequences using a nearest-neighbor algorithm that merged closely related sequences. CDR3 sequences were aligned to IMGT reference sequences to assign V, D and J gene segments. For a sequence to be retained, at least a six-nucleotide match to both a V gene segment and a J gene segment was required. Rearrangements were called productive when the CDR3 lacked stop codons and stayed in frame with V and J; all others were non-productive. CDR3 was defined according to IMGT convention as the region running from the second conserved V-encoded cysteine to the conserved J-encoded phenylalanine. Sequences without an unambiguous match to a single V gene segment were excluded from the earlier analysis of approximately 560 of the donors. An earlier analysis of a few hundred of the donors classified V segments as functional when productive rearrangements were above 56.7% and as segregating when the standard deviation between donors was above 5%. To diagnose cytomegalovirus status from the catalog of TCR beta chain sequences, a statistical classification framework was built. In a later analysis, TCR nucleotide sequences were compared against IMGT/GENE-DB human TR gene sequences so that V and J genes could be assigned. A later analysis assigned CDR3 sequences and most-parsimonious VDJ recombination scenarios with the TCRdist pipeline. In a later analysis, each TCR beta chain was defined by its CDR3 amino acid sequence together with its V-gene family, and reads lacking a unique V-gene family were excluded. A later analysis removed 550 to 700 highly shared, low-generation-probability nucleotide sequences to deal with suspected cross-contamination and a sequencing artifact. In a later analysis, a clonal expansion index for each public chain was calculated from normalized within-repertoire ranks of inferred template counts. In a later analysis, generation probabilities were computed using a VDJ recombination model fitted to out-of-frame rearrangements, and the results were checked against IGoR. Hypergeometric tests were used in a later analysis to score TCR-TCR, TCR-HLA and TCR-CMV co-occurrence, with a repertoire-size bias correction applied to the TCR pairs. False discovery rates were estimated in a later analysis by permuting HLA or CMV assignments 20 times. In a later analysis, co-occurring TCRs were grouped with DBSCAN, and TCRdist sequence similarity was added when clustering was performed within HLA-allele-positive subsets. Repertoires with fewer than 30,000 or more than 120,000 public chains were left out of co-occurrence clustering, as were about 5 repertoires with anomalous nucleotide sharing. TCRdb holds this immuneACCESS table with in-frame rearrangements only. Some clones are missing; in checked studies, unresolved V genes explain under half, and the rest has no known cause. The V and J calls and the clone size are those of that table, but D and trimming were determined from the DNA. The sample has 170,000 or so clones on record, roughly four fifths of them singletons. Of the sample, 4% to 6% falls within the top ten clones.

The source of the sample is a study of cytomegalovirus exposure and HLA in healthy donors (dated by TCRdb to about 2017). In the study overall: In an earlier analysis of some 610 of the donors, roughly 300 Gb of sequence data and 100 million or so unique TCR beta sequences from some 170 million T cells were reported. To decide whether each TCR beta V gene segment behaved as functional or pseudogenic, an earlier analysis of some 600 of the donors relied on high-throughput TCR beta sequencing. The genetic ancestry cluster associated with self-reported Caucasian donors included around four fifths of the 300 to 400 genotyped donors. Donor age, sex, ethnicity and CMV serostatus were collected together with the repertoire data. An early release that covered roughly 600 HLA-typed donors contained 250 to 350 gigabases of sequencing data and 75 million to 100 million unique TCR sequences. The aim of the study was to test whether cataloging public T cell receptors could identify signatures of past pathogen exposure. Every discovery cohort repertoire had been produced on one sequencing platform. In addition to the first cohort of 666 subjects, a separate validation cohort of approximately 110 different subjects was used. Several DR-DQ haplotypes were handled as single units for association and clustering, since linkage in the cohort was strong. On average, about 200,000 unique TCR beta nucleotide sequences were sequenced per donor among fewer than 500 genotyped donors of the cohort, with 15% to 20% of those sequences being non-productive. Class I and class II HLA loci were covered by the typing at four-digit resolution. Rather than using new phenotypic data, the later analysis identified candidate immune exposures from TCR beta sequences and from how often those sequences occurred across donors. A later analysis re-examined previously published TCR beta repertoires from around 670 donors and added high-resolution HLA genotyping to investigate patterns of TCR occurrence. Using immunosequencing, the study profiled T cell repertoires from around 670 subjects and related those repertoires to cytomegalovirus serostatus. Genome-wide SNP genotypes for about 60% of the 666 donors were used in a later genetic analysis, which treated that subset as a discovery cohort. To predict cytomegalovirus infection status, the study brought together high-throughput TCR immunosequencing, statistical association of individual TCRs with disease status, and machine learning. Typing coverage differed by locus: A, B, C, DRB1 and DQB1 were typed in roughly 620-630 donors, DQA1 in roughly 510, DPA1 in over 600, and DPB1 in 472. What the work shows at the level of the full study, not this receptor alone: Sequencing depth was assumed to be roughly uniform across donors in the presence/absence analyses, though that assumption may not hold. Over 15 rarely observed V segments, including chromosome 9 orphons, were excluded from the earlier analysis of several hundred of the donors because counts were too low. V-gene and J-gene trimming of TCR beta chains was associated with a missense DCLRE1C variant in a later genetic analysis, and the association was replicated in an independent cohort. In a later analysis, most CMV-associated TCR beta chains were found to appear HLA-restricted, with HLA associations seemingly driven largely by CMV exposure. In an earlier analysis of more than 450 of the donors, most TCR beta V segments were observed in productive rearrangements about 87% or about 30% of the time, broadly matching IMGT annotations. In both the original and validation cohorts, the classifier was reported to diagnose cytomegalovirus status with high specificity and sensitivity. HLA typing was unavailable for some donors at each locus, so association tests used only the typed subset. A few of the identified cytomegalovirus-associated TCR beta chains were confirmed in vitro to be specific for cytomegalovirus antigens. Immune exposure information for the cohort was limited to CMV serostatus. In a later analysis, HLA-associated TCR beta chains showed more clonal expansion and lower generation probabilities than non-associated chains that were equally common. Correlated functional status among segregating V segments might reflect linkage disequilibrium, but an unknown experimental factor could not be ruled out. A later analysis associated about 17,000 TCR beta sequences with specific HLA alleles at a false discovery rate of 0.05. A later genetic analysis reported fewer N-insertions in productive TCRs among donors in an Asian-associated ancestry cluster than the approximately 670-donor mean. Because the 87-base-pair reads could not distinguish some IMGT-functional V segments, including TRBV6-2 and TRBV6-3, those segments were excluded. Assigning TCR associations to individual alleles was difficult when HLA alleles, especially DR and DQ, strongly co-occurred. A later analysis reported that several top co-occurrence clusters appeared linked to parvovirus B19, influenza, CMV and Epstein-Barr virus. According to the authors, the approach could potentially be generalized to other disease states and immunological phenotypes. In this cohort, only TCR beta chains were sequenced, and detectable features were limited by the absence of alpha or paired-chain data. A further reported finding was that TCR beta sequences accurately predicted the HLA-A and HLA-B alleles for most subjects in the first cohort. The sequencing pipeline was judged likely to have produced a cluster of highly shared sequence variants as a technical artifact. Across donors, most TCR sequences were observed very rarely, whereas some public TCRs were present in many individuals. A later analysis found that TCR association rates varied across HLA loci, with DRB1 alleles showing the most associated TCRs and HLA-C alleles the fewest. A total of 164 TCR beta chains were listed by the study as associated with cytomegalovirus.

V is pruned by 6 bases and J by 3 bases, leaving 5 bases of the junction without a gene match. The CDR3 holds 14 amino acids from the cysteine to the phenylalanine. The retained sequence is limited to the CDR3, 42 bases, with the frame set at the first base. Based on the germline V gene, the CDR1 and CDR2 sequences are SNHLY and FYNNEI. Recombination connected TRBV2 to TRBJ2-7; 10 junctional bases match TRBD1. The receptor comes from a man aged 18 to 35 in good health and CMV-seronegative. The specimen sequenced was PBMCs. The sequenced DNA is TGTGCCAGCAGCGATTGGACAGGGGGCTACGAGCAGTACTTC. It codes for CASSDWTGGYEQYF.